This T cell receptor beta chain stems from a study of T cell responses to AZD1222 COVID-19 vaccine. Analysis merged second doses at about 4 or about 12 weeks. Here immunoSEQ multiplex PCR was the method, and the copy in TCRdb shows in-frame clones only, minus some. The table lists about 130,000 clones, roughly 91% of them singletons, with 0.9% to 1.2% in the top ten. There are 15 residues in the CDR3. Germline loops: CDR1 LGHNA, CDR2 YNFKEQ. The V and J ends lost 1 base and 3 bases respectively, with 12 bases between them. The study, taken as a whole, reports: All repertoire sampling was performed exclusively after the peak T cell response. Donors, mostly white British, included more females; clonal diversity was possibly underestimated. The study identified only five to seven AZD1222 recipients as seropositive at baseline.

In the case of this clone: Its antigen is not known.

This specimen was peripheral blood, taken 28 days after the second AZD1222 dose. The sequence derives from an adult who received the AZD1222 COVID-19 vaccine. The gene calls are TRBV4-2 and TRBJ1-1; weak D call: TRBD1 (5 bases). The CDR3 DNA reads as TGTGCCAGCAGCCAAGTCGCGGGAGGGGACACTGAAGCTTTCTTT. Its protein product is CASSQVAGGDTEAFF.